Included here is one T cell receptor (beta chain) sequence, with context. Its antigen is as yet unknown. This specimen comes from a study of graft-versus-host responses after intestinal transplantation. Findings and caveats of the study: Levels of circulating GvH clones at their peak were associated with early post-transplant HvG declines.

Clones were sequenced by immunoSEQ multiplex PCR, and TCRdb holds only the in-frame ones, with some missing. The profile shows roughly 70,000 clones, more than 90% of them singletons. The CDR3 has 16 residues. The ends were cut back, 6 bases at V and 3 bases at J, with 17 bases in the middle. The germline CDR1 and CDR2 sequences are MNHNY and SVGAGI (reference sequence). The chain employs TRBV6-6 and TRBJ2-2; tentative D call: TRBD2 (6 bases). The TCR sequence derives from a human patient who received an intestinal transplant, so some T cells may come from the graft donor. Source: bone marrow, taken roughly 780 days after intestinal transplantation. The CDR3 region has the DNA TGTGCCAGCAGCCCCGGGGGACCCCAGGACACCGGGGAGCTGTTTTTT. Amino acid sequence: CASSPGGPQDTGELFF.